Each of the 9 T cell receptor beta chains below was sequenced from the same sample in a study of T cells in Graves' hyperthyroidism and ophthalmopathy. RNA transcripts yielded amplified TCR beta CDR3 regions. TCR CDR3 regions were first amplified by RT-PCR with HTBI primers. TCRdb reanalysed the multiplex PCR reads using MiXCR and keeps one entry per CDR3 protein. Here the sample spans hundreds of thousands of distinct CDR3 sequences, 14% to 15% being singletons. Sequencing was done on a sample of blood. These receptors all stem from a man aged 18 to 30 with Graves' ophthalmopathy.

This clonotype was observed a handful of times. The chain recombines TRBV6-1 with TRBJ2-5; no clear D. The CDR3 consists of 13 residues. From germline, CDR1 is MNHNS and CDR2 SASEGT. Trimming took 5 bases from V and 5 from J, leaving 12 bases between them. The CDR3 DNA reads TGTGCCAGCAGTCAATTCTACCGGGAGACCCAGTACTTC. The encoded protein is CASSQFYRETQYF.

There are many counts of this clonotype. This chain uses TRBV6-1 with TRBJ2-5, with 12 bases lining up with TRBD2. The V gene end was trimmed by 6 bases and the J gene end by 7 bases; junction bases not matched to a gene: 9. This CDR3 spans 15 amino acids. Per the germline V gene, CDR1 is MNHNS and CDR2 is SASEGT. The CDR3: CASRSSGRAFGTQYF. CDR3 DNA sequence: TGTGCCAGCAGATCTAGCGGGAGGGCCTTTGGGACCCAGTACTTC.

This clonotype was seen ten or more times. The chain carries TRBV10-3 and TRBJ2-2, with 7 bases fitting TRBD2. Germline assignment: CDR1 ENHRY and CDR2 SYGVKD. The V and J ends lost 3 bases and 4 bases, in that order; junction bases with no gene match: 5. CDR3 size: 15 residues. The CDR3 nucleotides read TGTGCCATCAGTGAACAACTAGCGAGCACCGGGGAGCTGTTTTTT. This translates into CAISEQLASTGELFF.

The chain carries TRBV6-1 and TRBJ2-1; no clear D gene. In germline, CDR1 is MNHNS, CDR2 SASEGT. Trimming removed 6 bases at V and 6 bases at J, with 9 bases between. This CDR3 has 12 residues. In DNA form, the CDR3 reads TGTGCCAGCAGCATAAGCGTCAATGAGCAGTTCTTC. Its translation is CASSISVNEQFF.

The sample holds many counts of this clonotype. This chain connects TRBV7-8 to TRBJ1-1; a possible D gene is TRBD1 (5 bases). CDR3 length equals 12 residues. The germline V and J ends were trimmed by 7 bases and 11 bases, with 17 bases remaining between them. Per germline, CDR1 SGHVS and CDR2 FQNEAQ. The CDR3 loop is CASIPRGGAAFF. The CDR3 DNA reads TGTGCCAGCATCCCCCGAGGAGGGGCGGCTTTCTTT.

This clonotype came up a few times. This chain links TRBV5-1 with TRBJ1-1; TRBD1 is a possible D gene (6 bases). Trimming left V 0 bases short and J 6 bases short, with 15 bases between. In germline, CDR1 is SGHRS, CDR2 YFSETQ. CDR3 length: 15 amino acids. The CDR3 loop reads CASSLEMSPGAEAFF. As DNA, the CDR3 is TGCGCCAGCAGCTTGGAGATGAGCCCAGGGGCTGAAGCTTTCTTT.

Worth noting for this clonotype: Just one base apart from a much larger clone, this may be a read error. This chain joins TRBV12-3 or TRBV12-4 and TRBJ2-7; D remains ambiguous. This CDR3 is 13 amino acids long. In nucleotides, the CDR3 is TGTGCCAGCAGTTTAGATAAGTCCTGCGAGCAGTACTTC. Protein product: CASSLDKSCEQYF.

This clonotype has a handful of counts. This CDR3 reads CASSASGAPGETQYF. CDR3 in DNA: TGTGCCAGTAGTGCCTCGGGGGCGCCTGGGGAGACCCAGTACTTC. The chain couples TRBV19 to TRBJ2-5; the D gene could be TRBD1 or TRBD2 (6 bases each). In germline, CDR1 is LNHDA, CDR2 SQIVND (reference sequence). The V and J ends lost 5 bases and 5 bases respectively, with 18 bases between them. The CDR3 runs to 15 residues.

In its sample, this clonotype was seen once. In DNA form, the CDR3 reads TGTGCCAGCAGTTACTCGGGCCAGCCGGGACTGCGGACAGATACGCAGTATTTT. It codes for CASSYSGQPGLRTDTQYF. The V and J genes are TRBV2 and TRBJ2-3; the D gene is possibly TRBD2 (6 bases). V was clipped by 5 bases and J by 3 bases, with 24 bases between them. The CDR3 loop spans 18 amino acids. Germline V gene data show CDR1 as SNHLY and CDR2 as FYNNEI.